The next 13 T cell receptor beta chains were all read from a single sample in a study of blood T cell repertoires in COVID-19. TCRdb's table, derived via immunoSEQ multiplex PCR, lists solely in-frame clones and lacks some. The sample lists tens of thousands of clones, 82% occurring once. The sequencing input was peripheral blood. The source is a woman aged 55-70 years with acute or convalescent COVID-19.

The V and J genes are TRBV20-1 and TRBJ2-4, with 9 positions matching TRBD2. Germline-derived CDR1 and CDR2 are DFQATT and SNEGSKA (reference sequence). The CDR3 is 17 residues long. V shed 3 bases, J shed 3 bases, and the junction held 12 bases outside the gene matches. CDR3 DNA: TGCAGTGCTAGTTCTGCGGGGGGGCAAAATGTCAAAAACATTCAGTACTTC. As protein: CSASSAGGQNVKNIQYF.

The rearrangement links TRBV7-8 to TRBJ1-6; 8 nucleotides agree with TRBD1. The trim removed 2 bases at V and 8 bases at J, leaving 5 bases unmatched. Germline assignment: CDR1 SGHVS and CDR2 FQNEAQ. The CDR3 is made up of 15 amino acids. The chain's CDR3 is CASSLHQGAYSPLHF. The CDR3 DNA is TGTGCCAGCAGCTTACATCAGGGGGCATATTCACCCCTCCACTTT.

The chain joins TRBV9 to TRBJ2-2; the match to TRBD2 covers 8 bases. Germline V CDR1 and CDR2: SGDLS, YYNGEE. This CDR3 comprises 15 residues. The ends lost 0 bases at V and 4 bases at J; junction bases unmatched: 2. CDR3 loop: CASSVAGGGTGELFF. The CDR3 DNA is TGTGCCAGCAGCGTAGCGGGGGGGGGCACCGGGGAGCTGTTTTTT.

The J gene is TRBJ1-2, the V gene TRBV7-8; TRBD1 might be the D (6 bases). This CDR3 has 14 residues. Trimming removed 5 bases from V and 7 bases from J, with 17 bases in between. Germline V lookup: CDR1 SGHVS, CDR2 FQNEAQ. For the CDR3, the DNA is TGTGCCAGCAGCCCCCAGGCGGGGGCGCGTGGCTACACCTTC. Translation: CASSPQAGARGYTF.

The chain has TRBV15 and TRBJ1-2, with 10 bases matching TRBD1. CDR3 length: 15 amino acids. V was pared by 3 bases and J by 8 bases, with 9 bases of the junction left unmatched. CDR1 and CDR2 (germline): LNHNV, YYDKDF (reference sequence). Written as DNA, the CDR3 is TGTGCCACCAGCAGTGACAGGGGGCGGGTGAGAGGCTACACCTTC. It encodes CATSSDRGRVRGYTF.

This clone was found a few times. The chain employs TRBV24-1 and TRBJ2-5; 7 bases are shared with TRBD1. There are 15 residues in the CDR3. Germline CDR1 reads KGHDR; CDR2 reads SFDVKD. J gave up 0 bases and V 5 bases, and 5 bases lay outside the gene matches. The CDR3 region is CATSASGTDQETQYF. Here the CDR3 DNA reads TGTGCCACCAGTGCTTCAGGGACAGACCAAGAGACCCAGTACTTC.

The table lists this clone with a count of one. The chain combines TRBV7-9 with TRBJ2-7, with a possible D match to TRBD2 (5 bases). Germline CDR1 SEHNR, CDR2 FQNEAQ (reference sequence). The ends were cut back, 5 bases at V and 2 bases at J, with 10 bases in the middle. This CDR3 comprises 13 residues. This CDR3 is CASSGGRAYEQYF. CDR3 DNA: TGTGCCAGCAGCGGAGGTCGGGCCTACGAGCAGTACTTC.

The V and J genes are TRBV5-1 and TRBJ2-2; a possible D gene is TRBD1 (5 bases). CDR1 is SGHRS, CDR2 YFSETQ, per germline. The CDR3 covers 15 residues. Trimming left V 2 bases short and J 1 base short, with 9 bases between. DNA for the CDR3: TGCGCCAGCAGCTTATCAGGGATGAACACCGGGGAGCTGTTTTTT. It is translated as CASSLSGMNTGELFF. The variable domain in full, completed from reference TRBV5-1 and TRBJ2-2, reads KAGVTQTPRYLIKTRGQQVTLSCSPISGHRSVSWYQQTPGQGLQFLFEYFSETQRNKGNFPGRFSGRQFSNSRSEMNVSTLELGDSALYLCASSLSGMNTGELFFGEGSRLTVL.

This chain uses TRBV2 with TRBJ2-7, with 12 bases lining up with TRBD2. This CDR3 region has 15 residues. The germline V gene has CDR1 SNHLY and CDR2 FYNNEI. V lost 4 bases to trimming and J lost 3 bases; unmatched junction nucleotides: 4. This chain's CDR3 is CASSGLAGDRYEQYF. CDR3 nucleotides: TGTGCCAGCAGTGGACTAGCGGGAGACCGCTACGAGCAGTACTTC.

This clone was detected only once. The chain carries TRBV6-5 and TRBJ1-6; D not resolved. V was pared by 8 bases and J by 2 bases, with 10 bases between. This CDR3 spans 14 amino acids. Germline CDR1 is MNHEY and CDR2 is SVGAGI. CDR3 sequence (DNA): TGTGCCAGCCCTGGCGACACCTATAATTCACCCCTCCACTTT. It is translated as CASPGDTYNSPLHF.

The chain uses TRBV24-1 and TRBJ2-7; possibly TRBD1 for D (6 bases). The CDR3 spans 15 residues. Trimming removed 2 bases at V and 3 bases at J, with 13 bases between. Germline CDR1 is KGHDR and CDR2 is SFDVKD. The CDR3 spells CATSDSGEGGYEQYF. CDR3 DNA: TGTGCCACCAGTGATTCCGGTGAAGGGGGCTACGAGCAGTACTTC.

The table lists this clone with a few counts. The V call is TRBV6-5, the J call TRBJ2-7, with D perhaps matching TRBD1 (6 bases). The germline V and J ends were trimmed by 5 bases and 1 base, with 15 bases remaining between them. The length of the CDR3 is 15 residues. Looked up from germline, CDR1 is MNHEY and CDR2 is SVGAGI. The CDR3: CASSPAGQFSYEQYF. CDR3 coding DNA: TGTGCCAGCAGTCCCGCAGGACAGTTTTCCTACGAGCAGTACTTC.

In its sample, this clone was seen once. CDR3 DNA sequence: TGTGCCAGCAGTATACAGTTCCCAACTAATGAAAAACTGTTTTTT. It specifies CASSIQFPTNEKLFF. The V call is TRBV4-2, the J call TRBJ1-4, with D hard to call. The CDR3 runs to 15 residues. Germline-derived CDR1 and CDR2 are LGHNA and YNFKEQ. The V end lost 6 bases, the J end lost 0 bases, and 11 bases lay between the germline ends.